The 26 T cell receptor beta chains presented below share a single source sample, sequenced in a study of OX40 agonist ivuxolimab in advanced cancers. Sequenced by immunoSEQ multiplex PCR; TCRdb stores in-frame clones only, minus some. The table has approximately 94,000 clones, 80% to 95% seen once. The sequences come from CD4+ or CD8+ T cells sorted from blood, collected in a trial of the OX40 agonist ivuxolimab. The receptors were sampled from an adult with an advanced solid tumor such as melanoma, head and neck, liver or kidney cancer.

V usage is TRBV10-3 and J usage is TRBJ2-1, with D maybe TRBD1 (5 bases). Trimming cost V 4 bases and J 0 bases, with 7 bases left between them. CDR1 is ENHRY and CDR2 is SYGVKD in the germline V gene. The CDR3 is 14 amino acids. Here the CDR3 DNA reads TGTGCCATCAGTGTTGGGGCCTCCTACAATGAGCAGTTCTTC. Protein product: CAISVGASYNEQFF.

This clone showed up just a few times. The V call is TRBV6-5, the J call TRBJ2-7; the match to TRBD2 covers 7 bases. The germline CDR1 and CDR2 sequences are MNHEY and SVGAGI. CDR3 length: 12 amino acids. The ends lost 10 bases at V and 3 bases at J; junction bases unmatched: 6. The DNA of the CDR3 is TGTGCCACCCGGGGGGAGGGCTACGAGCAGTACTTC. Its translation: CATRGEGYEQYF.

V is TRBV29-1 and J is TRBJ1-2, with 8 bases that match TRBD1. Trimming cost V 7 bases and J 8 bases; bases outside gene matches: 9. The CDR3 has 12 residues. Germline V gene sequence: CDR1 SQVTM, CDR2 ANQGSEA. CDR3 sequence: CSAGQGSDGYTF. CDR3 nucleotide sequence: TGCAGCGCCGGACAGGGATCCGACGGCTACACCTTC.

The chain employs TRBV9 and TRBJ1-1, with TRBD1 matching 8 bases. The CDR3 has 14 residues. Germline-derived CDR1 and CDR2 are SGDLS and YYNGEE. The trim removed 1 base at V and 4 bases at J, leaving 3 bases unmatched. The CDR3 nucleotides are TGTGCCAGCAGCGTATCAGGGGGCACCACTGAAGCTTTCTTT. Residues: CASSVSGGTTEAFF.

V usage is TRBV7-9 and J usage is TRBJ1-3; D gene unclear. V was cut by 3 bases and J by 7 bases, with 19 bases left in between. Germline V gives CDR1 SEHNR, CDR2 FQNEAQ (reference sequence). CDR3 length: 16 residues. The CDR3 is CASSFKGDLRRNTIYF. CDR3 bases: TGTGCCAGCAGCTTTAAGGGTGATCTTCGGCGGAACACCATATATTTT.

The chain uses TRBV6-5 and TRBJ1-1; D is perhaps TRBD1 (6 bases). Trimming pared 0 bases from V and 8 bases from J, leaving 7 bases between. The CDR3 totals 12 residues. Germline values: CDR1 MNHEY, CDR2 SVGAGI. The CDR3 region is CASSYSGAEAFF. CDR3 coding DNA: TGTGCCAGCAGTTACTCGGGGGCCGAAGCTTTCTTT.

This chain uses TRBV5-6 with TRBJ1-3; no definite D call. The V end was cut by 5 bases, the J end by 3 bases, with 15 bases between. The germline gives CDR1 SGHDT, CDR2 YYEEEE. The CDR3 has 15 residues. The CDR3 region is CASSPGRPSGNTIYF. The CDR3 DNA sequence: TGTGCCAGCAGTCCCGGACGGCCAAGTGGAAACACCATATATTTT.

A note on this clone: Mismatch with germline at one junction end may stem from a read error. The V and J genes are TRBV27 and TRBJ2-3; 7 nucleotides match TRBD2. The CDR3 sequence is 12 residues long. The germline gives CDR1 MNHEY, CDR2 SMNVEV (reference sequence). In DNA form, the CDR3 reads TGTGCCAGCAGTACAGGCGGGACTATCATTACCTTT. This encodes CASSTGGTIITF.

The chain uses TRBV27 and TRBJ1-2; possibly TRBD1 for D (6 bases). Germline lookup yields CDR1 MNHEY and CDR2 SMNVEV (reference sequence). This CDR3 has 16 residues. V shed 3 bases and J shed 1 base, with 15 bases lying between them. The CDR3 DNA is TGTGCCAGCAGTTTGAGCCGGGGGGCGGGTAACTATGGCTACACCTTC. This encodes CASSLSRGAGNYGYTF.

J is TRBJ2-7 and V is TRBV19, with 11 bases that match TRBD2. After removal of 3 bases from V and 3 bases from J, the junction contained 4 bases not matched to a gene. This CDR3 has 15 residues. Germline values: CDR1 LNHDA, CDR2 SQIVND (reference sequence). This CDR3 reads CASSIFTSGSYEQYF. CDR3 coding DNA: TGTGCCAGTAGTATTTTTACTAGCGGGAGCTACGAGCAGTACTTC.

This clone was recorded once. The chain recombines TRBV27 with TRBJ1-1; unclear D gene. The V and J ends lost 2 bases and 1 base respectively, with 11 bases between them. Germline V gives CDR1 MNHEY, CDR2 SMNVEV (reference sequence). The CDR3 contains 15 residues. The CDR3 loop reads CASSLHPYKNTEAFF. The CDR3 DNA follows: TGTGCCAGCAGTTTACACCCCTACAAGAACACTGAAGCTTTCTTT.

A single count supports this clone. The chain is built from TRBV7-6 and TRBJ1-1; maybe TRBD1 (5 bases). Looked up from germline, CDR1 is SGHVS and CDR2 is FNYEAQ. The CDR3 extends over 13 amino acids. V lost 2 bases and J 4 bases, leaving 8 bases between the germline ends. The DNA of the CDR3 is TGTGCCAGCAGCTTATGGGGGACCACTGAAGCTTTCTTT. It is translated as CASSLWGTTEAFF.

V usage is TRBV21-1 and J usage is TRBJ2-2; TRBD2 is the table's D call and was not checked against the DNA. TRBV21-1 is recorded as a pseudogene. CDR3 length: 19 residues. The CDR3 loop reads CASSKEGAAVSSNTGELFF. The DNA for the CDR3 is TGTGCCAGCAGCAAAGAAGGAGCGGCCGTTAGTTCGAACACCGGGGAGCTGTTTTTT.

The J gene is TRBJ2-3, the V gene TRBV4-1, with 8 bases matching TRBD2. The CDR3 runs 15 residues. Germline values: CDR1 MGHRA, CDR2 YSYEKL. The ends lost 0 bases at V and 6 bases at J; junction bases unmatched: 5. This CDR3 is CASSQDPPSGDTQYF. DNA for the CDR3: TGCGCCAGCAGCCAAGATCCTCCTAGCGGGGATACGCAGTATTTT.

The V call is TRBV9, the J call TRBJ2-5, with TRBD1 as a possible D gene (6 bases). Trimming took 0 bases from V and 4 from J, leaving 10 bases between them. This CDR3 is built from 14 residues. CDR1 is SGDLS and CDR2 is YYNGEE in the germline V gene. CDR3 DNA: TGTGCCAGCAGCGTAGAGGCAGGGGCAGAGACCCAGTACTTC. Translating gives CASSVEAGAETQYF.

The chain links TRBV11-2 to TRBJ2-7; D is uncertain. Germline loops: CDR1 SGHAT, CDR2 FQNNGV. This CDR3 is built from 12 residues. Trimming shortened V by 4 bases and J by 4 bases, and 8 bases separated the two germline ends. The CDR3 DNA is TGTGCCAGCAGCTCCGCCGAGTACGAGCAGTACTTC. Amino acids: CASSSAEYEQYF.

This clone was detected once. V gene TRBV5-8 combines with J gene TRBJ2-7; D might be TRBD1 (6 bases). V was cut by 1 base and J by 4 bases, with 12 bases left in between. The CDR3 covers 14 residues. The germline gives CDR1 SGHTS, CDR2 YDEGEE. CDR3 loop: CASSLSQGTYEQYF. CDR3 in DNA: TGTGCCAGCAGCTTGTCTCAGGGGACATACGAGCAGTACTTC.

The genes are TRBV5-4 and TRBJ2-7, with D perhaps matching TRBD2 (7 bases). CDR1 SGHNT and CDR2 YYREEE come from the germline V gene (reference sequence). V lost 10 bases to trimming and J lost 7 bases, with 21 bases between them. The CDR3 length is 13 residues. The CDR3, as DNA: TGTGCCTTCCTAAAGGGGGGGGCTGGGGAGCAGTACTTC. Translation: CAFLKGGAGEQYF. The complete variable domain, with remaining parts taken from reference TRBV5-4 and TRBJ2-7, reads ETGVTQSPTHLIKTRGQQVTLRCSSQSGHNTVSWYQQALGQGPQFIFQYYREEENGRGNFPPRFSGLQFPNYSSELNVNALELDDSALYLCAFLKGGAGEQYFGPGTRLTVT.

CDR3 loop: CASSSQGGGYTF. CDR3 coding DNA: TGTGCCAGCAGTTCCCAGGGAGGTGGCTACACCTTC. This sequence joins TRBV7-9 and TRBJ1-2; D might be TRBD1 (5 bases). This CDR3 is 12 amino acids long. Per the germline V gene, CDR1 is SEHNR and CDR2 is FQNEAQ (reference sequence). Trimming left V 6 bases short and J 7 bases short, with 12 bases between.

This CDR3 is CASSYRLAGGPREQFF. The CDR3 DNA reads TGCGCCAGCAGCTACCGACTAGCGGGAGGGCCGAGGGAGCAGTTCTTC. This chain links TRBV4-1 with TRBJ2-1, with 14 bases aligning to TRBD2. V was clipped by 5 bases and J by 10 bases; unmatched bases: 10. The CDR3 totals 16 residues. Germline V gene data show CDR1 as MGHRA and CDR2 as YSYEKL.

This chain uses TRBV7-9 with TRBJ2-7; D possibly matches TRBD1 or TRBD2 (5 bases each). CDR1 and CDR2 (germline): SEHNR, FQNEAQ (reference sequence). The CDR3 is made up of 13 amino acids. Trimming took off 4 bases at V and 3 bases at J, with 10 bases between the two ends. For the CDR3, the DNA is TGTGCCAGCAGCTCGGGACGAGACTACGAGCAGTACTTC. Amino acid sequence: CASSSGRDYEQYF. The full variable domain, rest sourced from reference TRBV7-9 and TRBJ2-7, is DTGVSQNPRHKITKRGQNVTFRCDPISEHNRLYWYRQTLGQGPEFLTYFQNEAQLEKSRLLSDRFSAERPKGSFSTLEIQRTEQGDSAMYLCASSSGRDYEQYFGPGTRLTVT.

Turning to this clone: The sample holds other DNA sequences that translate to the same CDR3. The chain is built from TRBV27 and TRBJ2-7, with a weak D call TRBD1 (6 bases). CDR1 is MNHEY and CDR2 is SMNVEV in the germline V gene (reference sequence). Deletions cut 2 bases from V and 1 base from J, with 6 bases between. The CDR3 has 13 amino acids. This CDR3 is CASSLRGSYEQYF. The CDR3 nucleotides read TGTGCCAGCAGTTTAAGGGGGTCCTACGAGCAGTACTTC.

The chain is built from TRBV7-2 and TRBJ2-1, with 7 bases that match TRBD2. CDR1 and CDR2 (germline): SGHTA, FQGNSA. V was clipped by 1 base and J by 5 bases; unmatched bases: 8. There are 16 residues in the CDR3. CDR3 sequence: CASSLEGGGSHNEQFF. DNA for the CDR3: TGTGCCAGCAGCTTAGAAGGCGGGGGTTCCCACAATGAGCAGTTCTTC.

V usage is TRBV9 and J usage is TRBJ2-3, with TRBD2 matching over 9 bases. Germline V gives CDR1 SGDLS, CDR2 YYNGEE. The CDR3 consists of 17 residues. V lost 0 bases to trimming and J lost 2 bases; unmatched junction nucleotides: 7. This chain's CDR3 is CASSVESGGTVTDTQYF. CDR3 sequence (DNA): TGTGCCAGCAGCGTAGAGAGCGGGGGGACCGTCACAGATACGCAGTATTTT.

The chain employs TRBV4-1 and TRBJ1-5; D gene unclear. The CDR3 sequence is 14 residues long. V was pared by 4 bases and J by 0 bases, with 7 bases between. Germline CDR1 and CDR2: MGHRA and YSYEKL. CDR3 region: CASSPRDSNQPQHF. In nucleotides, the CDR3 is TGCGCCAGCAGCCCCCGTGATAGCAATCAGCCCCAGCATTTT.

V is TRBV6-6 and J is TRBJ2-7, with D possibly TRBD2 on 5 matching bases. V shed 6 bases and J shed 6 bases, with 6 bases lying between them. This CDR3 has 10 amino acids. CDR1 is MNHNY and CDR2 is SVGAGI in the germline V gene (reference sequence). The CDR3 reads CASSRGEQYF. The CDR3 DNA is TGTGCCAGCAGCCGGGGCGAGCAGTACTTC.